This T cell receptor (beta chain) was identified in a study of cytomegalovirus exposure and HLA in healthy donors. In the PCR, 60 Vbeta and 13 Jbeta primers were used. Produced via immunoSEQ multiplex PCR; TCRdb's table is partial and in-frame only. Of roughly 190,000 clones listed, 60% to 80% are singletons. About this clone: Its target is not known.

The CDR3 is 14 residues long. Unrecorded immune exposures were likely, despite nominal health at sampling. Broader study findings: A previous analysis found most TCR beta V segments productive roughly 87% or roughly 30% of the time.

The gene calls are TRBV12-2 and TRBJ2-7; TRBD1, the table's D call, lacks a check against the DNA. TRBV12-2 is classified as a pseudogene. The origin of this receptor is a female donor in good health and CMV-seronegative. The sequenced sample consisted of PBMCs. As DNA, the CDR3 is TGTGCAAGTCGCAAACGGGACAGGGGTTTCGAGCAGTACTTC. This encodes CASRKRDRGFEQYF.